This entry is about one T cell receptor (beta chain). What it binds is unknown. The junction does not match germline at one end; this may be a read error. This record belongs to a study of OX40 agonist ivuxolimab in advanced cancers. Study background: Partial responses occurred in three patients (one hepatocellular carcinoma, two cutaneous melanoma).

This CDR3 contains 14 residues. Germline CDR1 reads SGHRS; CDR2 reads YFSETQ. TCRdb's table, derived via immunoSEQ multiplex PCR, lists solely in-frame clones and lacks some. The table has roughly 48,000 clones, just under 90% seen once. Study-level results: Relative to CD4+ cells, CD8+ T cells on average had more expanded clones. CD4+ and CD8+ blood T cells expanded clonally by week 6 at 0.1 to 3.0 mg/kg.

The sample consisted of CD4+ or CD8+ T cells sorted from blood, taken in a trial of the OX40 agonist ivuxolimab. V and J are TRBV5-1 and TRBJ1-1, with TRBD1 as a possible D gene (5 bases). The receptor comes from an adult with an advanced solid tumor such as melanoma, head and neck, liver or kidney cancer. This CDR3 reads CASRLGRGNTEAFF. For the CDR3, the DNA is TGCGCCAGCAGGTTGGGACGGGGGAACACTGAAGCTTTCTTT.